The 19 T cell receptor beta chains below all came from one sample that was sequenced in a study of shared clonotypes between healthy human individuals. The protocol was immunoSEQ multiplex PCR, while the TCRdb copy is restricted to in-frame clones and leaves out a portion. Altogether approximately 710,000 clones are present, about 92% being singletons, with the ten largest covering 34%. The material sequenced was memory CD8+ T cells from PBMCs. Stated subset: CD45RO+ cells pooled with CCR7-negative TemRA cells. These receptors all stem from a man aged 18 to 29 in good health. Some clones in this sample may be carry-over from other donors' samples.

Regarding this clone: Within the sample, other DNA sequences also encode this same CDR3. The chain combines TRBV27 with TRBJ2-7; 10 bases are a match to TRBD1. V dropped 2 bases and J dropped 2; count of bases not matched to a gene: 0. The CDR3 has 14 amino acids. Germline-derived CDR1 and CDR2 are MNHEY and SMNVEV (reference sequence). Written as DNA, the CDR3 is TGTGCCAGCAGTTTAGGGACAGGGGCCTACGAGCAGTACTTC. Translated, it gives CASSLGTGAYEQYF.

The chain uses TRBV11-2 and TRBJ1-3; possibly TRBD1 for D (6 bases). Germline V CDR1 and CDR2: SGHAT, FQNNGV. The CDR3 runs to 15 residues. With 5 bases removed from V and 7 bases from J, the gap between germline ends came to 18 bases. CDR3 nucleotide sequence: TGTGCCAGCAGCACTCGCAACAGGGAGTACAACACCATATATTTT. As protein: CASSTRNREYNTIYF.

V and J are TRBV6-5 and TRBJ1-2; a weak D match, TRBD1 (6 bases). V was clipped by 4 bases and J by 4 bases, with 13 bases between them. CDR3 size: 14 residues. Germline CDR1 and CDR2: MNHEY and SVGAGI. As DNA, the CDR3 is TGTGCCAGCAGTTCGGAACAGGGCTTCTATGGCTACACCTTC. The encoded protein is CASSSEQGFYGYTF.

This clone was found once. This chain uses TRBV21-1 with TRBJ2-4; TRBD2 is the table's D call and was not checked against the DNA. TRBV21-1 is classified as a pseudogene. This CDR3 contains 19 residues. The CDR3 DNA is TGTGCCAGCAGCGCCCCTAGCGGGTGCCCTTCTCTAGCCAAAAACATTCAGTACTTC. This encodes CASSAPSGCPSLAKNIQYF.

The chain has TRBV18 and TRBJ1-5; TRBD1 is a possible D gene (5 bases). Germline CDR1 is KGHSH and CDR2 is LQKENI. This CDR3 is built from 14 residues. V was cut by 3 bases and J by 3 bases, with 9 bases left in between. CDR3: CASSPAGINQPQHF. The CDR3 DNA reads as TGTGCCAGCTCACCGGCAGGGATCAATCAGCCCCAGCATTTT.

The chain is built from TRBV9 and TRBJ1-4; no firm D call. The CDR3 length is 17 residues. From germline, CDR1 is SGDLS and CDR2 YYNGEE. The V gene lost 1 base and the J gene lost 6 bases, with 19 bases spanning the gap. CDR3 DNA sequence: TGTGCCAGCAGCGTACGTTGGGGTAGGGCAGCCTATGAAAAACTGTTTTTT. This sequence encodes CASSVRWGRAAYEKLFF.

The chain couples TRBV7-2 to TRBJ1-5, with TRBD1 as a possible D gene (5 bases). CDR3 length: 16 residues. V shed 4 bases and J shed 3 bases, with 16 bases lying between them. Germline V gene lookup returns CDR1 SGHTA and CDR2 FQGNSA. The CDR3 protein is CASSSSGTLFNQPQHF. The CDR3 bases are TGTGCCAGCAGCTCATCAGGGACGCTCTTCAATCAGCCCCAGCATTTT.

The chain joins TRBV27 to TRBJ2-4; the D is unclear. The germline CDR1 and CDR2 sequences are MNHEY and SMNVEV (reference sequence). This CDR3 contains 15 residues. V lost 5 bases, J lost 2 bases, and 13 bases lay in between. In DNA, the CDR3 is TGTGCCAGCAGTCCTTCTGGTATCCCCAAAAACATTCAGTACTTC. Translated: CASSPSGIPKNIQYF.

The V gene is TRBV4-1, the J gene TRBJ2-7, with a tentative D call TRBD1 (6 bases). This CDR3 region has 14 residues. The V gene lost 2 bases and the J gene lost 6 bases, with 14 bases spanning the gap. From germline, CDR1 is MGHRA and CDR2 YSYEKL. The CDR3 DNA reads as TGCGCCAGCAGCCAAAATACAGGGCTAGGCGAGCAGTACTTC. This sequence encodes CASSQNTGLGEQYF.

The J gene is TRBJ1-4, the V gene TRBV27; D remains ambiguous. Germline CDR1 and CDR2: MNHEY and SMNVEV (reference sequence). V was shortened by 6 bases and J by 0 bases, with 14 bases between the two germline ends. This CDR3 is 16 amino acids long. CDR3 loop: CASRYKSRPTNEKLFF. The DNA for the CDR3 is TGTGCCAGCAGATATAAATCAAGGCCAACTAATGAAAAACTGTTTTTT.

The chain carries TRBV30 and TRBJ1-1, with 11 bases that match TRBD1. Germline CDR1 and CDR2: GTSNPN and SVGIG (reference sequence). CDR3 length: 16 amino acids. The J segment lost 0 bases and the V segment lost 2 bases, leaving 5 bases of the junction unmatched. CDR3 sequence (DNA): TGTGCCTGGAGTCCGGGGGACAGGGGGATGAACACTGAAGCTTTCTTT. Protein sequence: CAWSPGDRGMNTEAFF.

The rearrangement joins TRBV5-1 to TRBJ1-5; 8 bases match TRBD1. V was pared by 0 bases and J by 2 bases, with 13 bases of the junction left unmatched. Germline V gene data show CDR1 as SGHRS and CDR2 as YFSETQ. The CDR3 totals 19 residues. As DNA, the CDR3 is TGCGCCAGCAGCTTGGGGCCGAGGGACAGGCTAACGGGCAATCAGCCCCAGCATTTT. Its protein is CASSLGPRDRLTGNQPQHF.

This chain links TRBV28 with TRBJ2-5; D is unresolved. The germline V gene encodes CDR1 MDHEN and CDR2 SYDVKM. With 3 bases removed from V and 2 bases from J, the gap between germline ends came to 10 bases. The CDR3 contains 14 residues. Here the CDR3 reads CASSFTQEQETQYF. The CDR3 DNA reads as TGTGCCAGCAGTTTTACCCAGGAGCAAGAGACCCAGTACTTC.

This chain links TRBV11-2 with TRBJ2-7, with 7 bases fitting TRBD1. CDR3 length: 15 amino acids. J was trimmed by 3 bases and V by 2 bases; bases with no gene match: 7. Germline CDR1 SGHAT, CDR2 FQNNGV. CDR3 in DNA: TGTGCCAGCAGCTTAAGGACAGGCGGTTACTACGAGCAGTACTTC. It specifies CASSLRTGGYYEQYF.

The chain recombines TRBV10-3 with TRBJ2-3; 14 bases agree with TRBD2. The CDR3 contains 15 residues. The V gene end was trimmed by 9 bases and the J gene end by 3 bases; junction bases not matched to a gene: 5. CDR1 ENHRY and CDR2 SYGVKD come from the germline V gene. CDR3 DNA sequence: TGTGCCATTCTCGGGACTAGCGGGAGAACAGATACGCAGTATTTT. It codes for CAILGTSGRTDTQYF.

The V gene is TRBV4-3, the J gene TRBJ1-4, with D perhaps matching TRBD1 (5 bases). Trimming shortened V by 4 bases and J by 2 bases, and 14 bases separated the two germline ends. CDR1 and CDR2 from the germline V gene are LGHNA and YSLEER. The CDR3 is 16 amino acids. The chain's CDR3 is CASSPRWRGTNEKLFF. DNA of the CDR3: TGCGCCAGCAGCCCCAGATGGAGGGGTACTAATGAAAAACTGTTTTTT.

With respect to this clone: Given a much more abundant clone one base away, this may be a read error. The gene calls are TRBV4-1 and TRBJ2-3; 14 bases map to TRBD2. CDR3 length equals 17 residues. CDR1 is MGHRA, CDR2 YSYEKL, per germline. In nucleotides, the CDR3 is TGCGCCAGCAGGGGACCCGGGACTAGCGGGAGTCCGAATACGCGGTATTTT. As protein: CASRGPGTSGSPNTRYF.

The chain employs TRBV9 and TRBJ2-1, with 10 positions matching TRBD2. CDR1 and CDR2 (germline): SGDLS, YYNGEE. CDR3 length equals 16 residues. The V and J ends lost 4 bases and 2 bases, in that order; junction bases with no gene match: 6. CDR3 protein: CASSRRLAGTYNEQFF. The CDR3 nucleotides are TGTGCCAGCAGCCGCAGACTAGCGGGCACCTACAATGAGCAGTTCTTC.

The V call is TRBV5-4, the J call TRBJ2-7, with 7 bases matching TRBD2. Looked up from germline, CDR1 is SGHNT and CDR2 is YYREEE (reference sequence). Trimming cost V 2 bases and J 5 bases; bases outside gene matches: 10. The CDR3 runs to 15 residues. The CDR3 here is CASSFRGSALDEQYF. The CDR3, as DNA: TGTGCCAGCAGCTTCCGCGGGAGTGCGTTGGACGAGCAGTACTTC.